Described below is a single TCR beta chain sequence and its context. Just one base apart from a much larger clone, this may be a read error. This CDR3 is also generated by other DNA sequences in the sample. From CD4+ cells came CD45RA+ naive and CD45RA-negative memory subsets. The data derive from a study of shared clonotypes between healthy human individuals. Samples underwent the assay at deep level. TCRdb's table, derived via immunoSEQ multiplex PCR, lists solely in-frame clones and lacks some. The data hold 550,000 to 700,000 clones, with less than 80% observed a single time. This TCR derives from a woman aged 25 to 39 in good health. Specimen: memory CD4+ T cells sorted from blood. Subset here: CD45RA-negative fraction.

The chain's CDR3 is CASREGTVLSNTIYF. DNA for the CDR3: TGTGCTAGTCGAGAGGGGACAGTCCTATCAAACACCATATATTTT. The chain couples TRBV6-1 to TRBJ1-3; 7 bases fit TRBD1. Germline CDR1 MNHNS, CDR2 SASEGT. The CDR3 covers 15 residues.